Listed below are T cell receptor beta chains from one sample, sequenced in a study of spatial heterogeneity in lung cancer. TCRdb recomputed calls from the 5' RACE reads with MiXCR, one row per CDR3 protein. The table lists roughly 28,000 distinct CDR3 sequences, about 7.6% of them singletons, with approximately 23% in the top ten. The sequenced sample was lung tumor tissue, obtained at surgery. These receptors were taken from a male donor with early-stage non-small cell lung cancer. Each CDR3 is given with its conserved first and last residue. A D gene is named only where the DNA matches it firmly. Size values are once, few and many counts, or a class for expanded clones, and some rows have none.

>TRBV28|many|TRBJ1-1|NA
CASSFLGREAFF
TGTGCCAGCAGTTTCTTAGGGCGCGAAGCTTTCTTT
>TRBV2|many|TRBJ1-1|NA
CASAARGRTEAFF
TGTGCCAGCGCCGCCCGGGGGCGGACTGAAGCTTTCTTT
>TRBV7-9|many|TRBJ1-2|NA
CASSLPGQYYGYTF
TGTGCCAGCAGCTTACCGGGGCAATACTATGGCTACACCTTC
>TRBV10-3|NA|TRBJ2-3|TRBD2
CAISDSGGLTDTQYF
TGTGCCATCAGTGACTCGGGGGGGCTCACAGATACGCAGTATTTT
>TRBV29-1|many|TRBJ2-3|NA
CSVEEGLWTDTQYF
TGCAGCGTTGAAGAGGGATTGTGGACAGATACGCAGTATTTT
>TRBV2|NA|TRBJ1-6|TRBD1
CASSRDRRNSPLHF
TGTGCCAGCAGCAGGGACAGGCGTAATTCACCCCTCCACTTT
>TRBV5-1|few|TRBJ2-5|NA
CASSLAGGEQETQYF
TGCGCCAGCAGCTTGGCCGGTGGGGAGCAAGAGACCCAGTACTTC
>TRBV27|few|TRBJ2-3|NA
CASSPELGAAGTQYF
TGTGCCAGCAGTCCGGAACTAGGGGCAGCTGGTACGCAGTATTTT
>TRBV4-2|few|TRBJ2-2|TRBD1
CASSSGQGNTGELFF
TGTGCCAGCAGCTCGGGACAGGGCAACACCGGGGAGCTGTTTTTT
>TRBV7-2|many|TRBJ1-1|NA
CASSLRVTEAFF
TGTGCCAGCAGCTTACGGGTCACTGAAGCTTTCTTT
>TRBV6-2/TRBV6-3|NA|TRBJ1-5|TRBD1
CKARGTSSNQPQHF
TGTAAAGCCAGGGGGACCTCCAGCAATCAGCCCCAGCATTTT
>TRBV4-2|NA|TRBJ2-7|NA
CASSQGPNGGAAYEQYF
TGTGCCAGCAGCCAAGGACCAAATGGGGGGGCCGCCTACGAGCAGTACTTC
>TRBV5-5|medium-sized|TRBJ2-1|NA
CASSYGTAGQFF
TGTGCCAGCAGCTACGGTACCGCGGGGCAGTTCTTC
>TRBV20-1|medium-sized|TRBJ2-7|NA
CSAPDKGQNNEQYF
TGCAGTGCACCGGACAAGGGACAAAACAACGAGCAGTACTTC
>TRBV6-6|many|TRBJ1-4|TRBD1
CASSPLQGVKLFF
TGTGCCAGCAGCCCACTACAGGGGGTAAAACTGTTTTTT
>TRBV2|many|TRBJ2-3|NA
CASLPRGAGTDTQYF
TGTGCCAGCCTACCCAGGGGGGCCGGCACAGATACGCAGTATTTT
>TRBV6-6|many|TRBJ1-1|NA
CASRRGTDTEAFF
TGTGCCAGCAGGCGGGGTACGGACACTGAAGCTTTCTTT
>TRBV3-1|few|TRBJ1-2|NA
CVSSQDRQNYGYTF
TGTGTCAGCAGCCAAGATAGGCAGAACTATGGCTACACCTTC
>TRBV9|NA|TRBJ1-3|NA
CASSVYGTAGNTIYF
TGTGCCAGCAGCGTCTACGGGACGGCTGGAAACACCATATATTTT
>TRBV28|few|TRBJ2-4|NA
CASSLRRARSLAKNIQYF
TGTGCCAGCAGTTTAAGGCGGGCCCGTTCACTAGCCAAAAACATTCAGTACTTC
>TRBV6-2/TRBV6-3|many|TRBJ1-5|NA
CASSDNRYNQPQHF
TGTGCCAGCAGTGACAACAGATACAATCAGCCCCAGCATTTT
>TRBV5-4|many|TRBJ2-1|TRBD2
CASSLGSGGAYNEQFF
TGTGCCAGCAGCTTGGGTAGCGGGGGGGCCTACAATGAGCAGTTCTTC
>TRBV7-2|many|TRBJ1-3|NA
CASSLAGRGSGNTIYF
TGTGCCAGCAGCTTAGCGGGCCGGGGCTCTGGAAACACCATATATTTT
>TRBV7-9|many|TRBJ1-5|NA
CASSLASYDQPQHF
TGTGCCAGCAGCTTAGCGTCCTACGATCAGCCCCAGCATTTT
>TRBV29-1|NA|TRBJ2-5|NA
CSVTLGQLRETQYF
TGCAGCGTCACCCTAGGGCAGTTACGGGAGACCCAGTACTTC
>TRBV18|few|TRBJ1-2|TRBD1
CASSPRRTGDSYGYTF
TGTGCCAGCTCACCGCGAAGGACAGGCGATTCCTATGGCTACACCTTC
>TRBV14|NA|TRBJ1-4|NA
CASSPSRGEKLFF
TGTGCCAGCAGCCCATCTCGGGGGGAAAAACTGTTTTTT
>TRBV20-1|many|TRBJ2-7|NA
CSAARGTDTYEQYF
TGCAGTGCTGCGCGCGGGACAGATACCTACGAGCAGTACTTC
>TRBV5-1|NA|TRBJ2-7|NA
CASGQGRNYEQYF
TGCGCCAGCGGCCAGGGACGGAATTACGAGCAGTACTTC
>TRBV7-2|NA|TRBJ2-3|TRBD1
CASSSDRTAQYF
TGTGCCAGCAGTTCGGACAGGACGGCGCAGTATTTT
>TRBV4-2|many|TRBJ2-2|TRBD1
CASSQRGQGASGELFF
TGTGCCAGCAGCCAAAGGGGACAGGGGGCGTCCGGGGAGCTGTTTTTT
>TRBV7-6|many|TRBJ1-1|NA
CASSLDENTEAFF
TGTGCCAGCAGCTTAGATGAGAACACTGAAGCTTTCTTT
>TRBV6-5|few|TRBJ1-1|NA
CASSYSSRGTEAFF
TGTGCCAGCAGTTACTCGAGTCGGGGGACTGAAGCTTTCTTT
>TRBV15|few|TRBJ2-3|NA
CATSGGRGGDTDTQYF
TGTGCCACCAGCGGAGGCCGGGGAGGTGACACAGATACGCAGTATTTT
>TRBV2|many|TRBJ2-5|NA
CASTREETQYF
TGTGCCAGCACAAGGGAGGAGACCCAGTACTTC
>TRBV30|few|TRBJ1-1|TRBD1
CAWNGQVNTEAFF
TGTGCCTGGAACGGACAGGTGAACACTGAAGCTTTCTTT
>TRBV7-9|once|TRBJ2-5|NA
CASSLAGAQETQYF
TGTGCCAGCAGCTTAGCGGGGGCACAAGAGACCCAGTACTTC
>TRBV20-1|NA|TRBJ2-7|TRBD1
CSARDRDRAWEQYF
TGCAGTGCTAGAGATCGAGACAGGGCGTGGGAGCAGTACTTC
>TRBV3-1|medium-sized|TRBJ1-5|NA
CASSQAGNQPQHF
TGTGCCAGCAGCCAGGCGGGAAATCAGCCCCAGCATTTT
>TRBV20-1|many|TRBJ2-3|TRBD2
CSVKGRGSTDTQYF
TGCAGTGTCAAGGGGCGGGGGAGCACAGATACGCAGTATTTT
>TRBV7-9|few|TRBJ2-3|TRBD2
CASSLAGGWADTQYF
TGTGCCAGCAGCCTAGCGGGGGGATGGGCAGATACGCAGTATTTT
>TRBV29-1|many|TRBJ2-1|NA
CSVSGAQAQSEQFF
TGCAGCGTTTCAGGGGCGCAGGCGCAATCTGAGCAGTTCTTC
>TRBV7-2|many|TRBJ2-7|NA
CASSLARGYEQYF
TGTGCCAGCAGCTTAGCTCGCGGATACGAGCAGTACTTC
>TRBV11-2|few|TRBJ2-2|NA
CASSLGSQELFF
TGTGCCAGCAGCTTAGGTTCCCAGGAGCTGTTTTTT
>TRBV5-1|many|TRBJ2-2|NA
CASSSGTLTGELFF
TGCGCCAGCAGCTCCGGGACTTTAACCGGGGAGCTGTTTTTT
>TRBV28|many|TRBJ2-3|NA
CASSLGYTQYF
TGTGCCAGCAGTTTAGGGTATACGCAGTATTTT
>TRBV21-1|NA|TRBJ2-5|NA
CASRRGTDVVGTQYF
TGTGCCAGCAGGAGAGGGACAGACGTTGTAGGGACCCAGTACTTC
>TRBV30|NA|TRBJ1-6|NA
CAWRYRSGGDSPLHF
TGTGCCTGGCGCTACAGGTCGGGTGGGGATTCACCCCTCCACTTT
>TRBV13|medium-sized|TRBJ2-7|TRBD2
CASSSGLAGAYEQYF
TGTGCCAGCAGCTCTGGACTAGCGGGGGCCTACGAGCAGTACTTC
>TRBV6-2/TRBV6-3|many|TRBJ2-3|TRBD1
CASRGQGADTQYF
TGTGCCAGCAGGGGACAGGGCGCAGATACGCAGTATTTT
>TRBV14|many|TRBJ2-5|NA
CASSQVVRETQYF
TGTGCCAGCAGCCAAGTAGTTCGAGAGACCCAGTACTTC
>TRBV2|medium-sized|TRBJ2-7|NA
CASRLTLSGDTYEQYF
TGTGCCAGCAGGTTAACTTTAAGCGGCGATACCTACGAGCAGTACTTC
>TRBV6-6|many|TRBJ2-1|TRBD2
CASSYLRGTSGATYNEQFF
TGTGCCAGCAGTTACCTACGGGGAACTAGCGGGGCCACCTACAATGAGCAGTTCTTC